This T cell receptor beta chain comes out of a study of T-cell reconstitution after alpha-beta-depleted transplantation in children. Unique molecular identifiers were incorporated when the TCRbeta library was constructed. TCRdb called the PCR reads again in MiXCR, with one record for every CDR3 protein. Of 400,000 to 450,000 distinct CDR3 sequences listed, approximately 42% were seen once; the top ten hold 25% to 30%. Germline values: CDR1 LNHNV, CDR2 YYDKDF (reference sequence). The CDR3 consists of 15 residues. The trim removed 4 bases at V and 7 bases at J, leaving 9 bases unmatched. The table lists this clonotype with many counts.

This sequence joins TRBV15 and TRBJ2-2; 7 bases are a match to TRBD1. The receptor was isolated from a girl under 10 years old with aplastic anemia, due to receive a stem cell transplant. This sample comprised PBMCs, obtained before TCRalphabeta/CD19-depleted stem cell transplant. CDR3 sequence reads: CATSTDRVTNGELFF. CDR3 DNA sequence: TGTGCCACCAGCACAGACAGGGTGACGAACGGGGAGCTGTTTTTT.